The 20 T cell receptor beta chains given below trace back to one sample, sequenced in a study of control samples from healthy donors and cancer patients. Generated by immunoSEQ multiplex PCR, the TCRdb table keeps only in-frame clones and is missing some. This table holds 130,000 or so clones, over 85% found once. What was sequenced was PBMCs. Every receptor here comes from a man in his forties or fifties with head and neck cancer.

V and J are TRBV21-1 and TRBJ1-3. TRBV21-1 is reported as a pseudogene. This CDR3 has 16 residues. The CDR3 region is CASSKGGRISGNTIYF. The CDR3 nucleotides read TGTGCCAGCAGCAAAGGAGGGAGGATCTCTGGAAACACCATATATTTT.

This clone came up once. This sequence joins TRBV12-3 or TRBV12-4 and TRBJ2-1; no reliable D call. The CDR3 sequence is 13 residues long. V was clipped by 2 bases and J by 8 bases, with 10 bases between them. This chain's CDR3 is CASSLNPDHEQFF. CDR3 bases: TGTGCCAGCAGTTTAAATCCCGACCATGAGCAGTTCTTC.

The chain is built from TRBV4-1 and TRBJ2-2; D is uncertain. The CDR3 sequence is 14 residues long. Trimming removed 5 bases at V and 1 base at J, with 8 bases between. Germline CDR1 reads MGHRA; CDR2 reads YSYEKL. The CDR3 nucleotides are TGCGCCAGCAGCAATCTAAGGAACACCGGGGAGCTGTTTTTT. Residues: CASSNLRNTGELFF.

The genes are TRBV7-6 and TRBJ1-5; D is undetermined. Deletions cut 3 bases from V and 4 bases from J, with 10 bases between. CDR3 size: 14 residues. The germline gives CDR1 SGHVS, CDR2 FNYEAQ. CDR3 loop: CASSLGRANQPQHF. The CDR3, as DNA: TGTGCCAGCAGCTTGGGTAGGGCTAATCAGCCCCAGCATTTT.

The V gene is TRBV5-1, the J gene TRBJ2-2, with D possibly TRBD2 on 5 matching bases. Germline V gene data show CDR1 as SGHRS and CDR2 as YFSETQ. The CDR3 contains 14 residues. Between the trimmed V and J ends, which lost 0 bases and 6 bases, there was a span of 9 bases. CDR3: CASSLVGVPGELFF. Here the CDR3 DNA reads TGCGCCAGCAGCTTGGTCGGGGTCCCCGGGGAGCTGTTTTTT.

This clone has more than one count but fewer than ten. The chain joins TRBV5-1 to TRBJ2-7; D not resolved. The CDR3 loop spans 15 amino acids. Looked up from germline, CDR1 is SGHRS and CDR2 is YFSETQ. Trimming removed 0 bases at V and 3 bases at J, with 13 bases between. For the CDR3, the DNA is TGCGCCAGCAGCTTGGACCGAACCGTAAACTACGAGCAGTACTTC. Protein product: CASSLDRTVNYEQYF.

This clone has only one observation. The rearrangement links TRBV5-4 to TRBJ1-5; TRBD1 might be the D (6 bases). The CDR3 sequence is 14 residues long. V dropped 4 bases and J dropped 7 bases, with 15 bases sitting between them. In germline, CDR1 is SGHNT, CDR2 YYREEE (reference sequence). For the CDR3, the DNA is TGTGCCAGCAGCGCCGGACAGCGCGACCAGCCCCAGCATTTT. It codes for CASSAGQRDQPQHF.

This chain joins TRBV27 and TRBJ2-7, with D possibly matching TRBD1 (6 bases). V gave up 3 bases and J gave up 2 bases, with 14 bases separating them. This CDR3 is built from 15 residues. Germline loops: CDR1 MNHEY, CDR2 SMNVEV (reference sequence). CDR3 bases: TGTGCCAGCAGTTTTTGGGGGCAGGGCCCCTACGAGCAGTACTTC. Translating it yields CASSFWGQGPYEQYF.

This clone was detected once. The CDR3 region has the DNA TGTGCCAGCTCACCTTCCACCGTCTCCTACGAGCAGTACTTC. It encodes CASSPSTVSYEQYF. V and J are TRBV18 and TRBJ2-7, with no clear D. Germline-derived CDR1 and CDR2 are KGHSH and LQKENI. This CDR3 spans 14 amino acids. Trimming left V 3 bases short and J 0 bases short, with 9 bases between.

The CDR3 loop reads CASSSPGQVYEQYF. CDR3 DNA: TGTGCCAGCAGCTCGCCGGGACAGGTATACGAGCAGTACTTC. The V gene is TRBV7-9, the J gene TRBJ2-7; 8 bases map to TRBD1. The germline gives CDR1 SEHNR, CDR2 FQNEAQ (reference sequence). Losses at the gene ends were 4 bases for V and 4 bases for J; bases not matched to a gene: 6. The CDR3 has 14 amino acids.

V and J are TRBV29-1 and TRBJ2-1; TRBD2 matches 8 bases. The CDR3 has 14 residues. Germline V gene data show CDR1 as SQVTM and CDR2 as ANQGSEA. The trim removed 4 bases at V and 9 bases at J, leaving 11 bases unmatched. The CDR3 DNA reads TGCAGCGTTGGTTTTGGACTAGCTAGGGTTGAGCAGTTCTTC. It codes for CSVGFGLARVEQFF.

The chain couples TRBV11-2 to TRBJ2-3; 13 bases align to TRBD2. After removal of 4 bases from V and 3 bases from J, the junction contained 4 bases not matched to a gene. The germline V gene has CDR1 SGHAT and CDR2 FQNNGV. CDR3 length equals 16 residues. CDR3 bases: TGTGCCAGCAGCTCGTGGACTAGCGGGAGAACAGATACGCAGTATTTT. It codes for CASSSWTSGRTDTQYF.

In regard to this clone: Other DNA sequences in this specimen translate into the identical CDR3. J is TRBJ1-6 and V is TRBV7-9; D is perhaps TRBD1 (5 bases). Trimming cost V 5 bases and J 10 bases, with 12 bases left between them. The CDR3 loop spans 13 amino acids. Per the germline V gene, CDR1 is SEHNR and CDR2 is FQNEAQ (reference sequence). The DNA of the CDR3 is TGTGCCAGCAGCCCACCACAGGACTCACCCCTCCACTTT. As protein: CASSPPQDSPLHF.

The chain employs TRBV6-5 and TRBJ2-7; a possible D gene is TRBD1 (6 bases). The CDR3 has 12 amino acids. CDR1 and CDR2 (germline): MNHEY, SVGAGI. Deletions cut 6 bases from V and 3 bases from J, with 9 bases between. The CDR3 DNA follows: TGTGCCAGCAGCTCACAGGGCTACGAGCAGTACTTC. It translates to CASSSQGYEQYF.

The chain couples TRBV5-4 to TRBJ2-2, with D possibly TRBD2 on 7 matching bases. Between the trimmed V and J ends, which lost 4 bases and 5 bases, there was a span of 18 bases. From germline, CDR1 is SGHNT and CDR2 YYREEE (reference sequence). The CDR3 runs to 16 residues. CDR3 protein: CASSPARGAGTGELFF. DNA of the CDR3: TGTGCCAGCAGCCCCGCCCGGGGGGCGGGAACCGGGGAGCTGTTTTTT.

The chain joins TRBV5-1 to TRBJ2-4; TRBD1 is a possible D gene (5 bases). CDR3 length equals 15 residues. CDR1 and CDR2 from the germline V gene are SGHRS and YFSETQ. Trimming left V 0 bases short and J 7 bases short, with 14 bases between. In DNA, the CDR3 is TGCGCCAGCAGCTTGGTAACCAGGGCGGAGAACATTCAGTACTTC. It codes for CASSLVTRAENIQYF.

This chain connects TRBV4-1 to TRBJ2-7; 13 positions agree with TRBD2. CDR3 size: 15 residues. CDR1 and CDR2 from the germline V gene are MGHRA and YSYEKL. V trimming: 5 bases; J trimming: 5 bases; junction bases outside the gene matches: 6. As DNA, the CDR3 is TGCGCCAGCAGCTTTCGACTAGCGGGAGGACACGAGCAGTACTTC. It codes for CASSFRLAGGHEQYF.

V usage is TRBV19 and J usage is TRBJ2-7; D perhaps matches TRBD1 (6 bases). This CDR3 has 12 amino acids. V was clipped by 5 bases and J by 4 bases, with 9 bases between them. The V gene's germline CDR1 is LNHDA and CDR2 SQIVND (reference sequence). CDR3 nucleotide sequence: TGTGCCAGTAGTGCACAGGGTTACGAGCAGTACTTC. Translating gives CASSAQGYEQYF.

A few counts support this clone. The chain combines TRBV2 with TRBJ1-6; TRBD1 aligns across 10 bases. The CDR3 is 14 residues long. Germline V gene lookup returns CDR1 SNHLY and CDR2 FYNNEI. After removal of 6 bases from V and 5 bases from J, the junction contained 1 base not matched to a gene. The CDR3 DNA sequence: TGTGCCAGCAGGGACAGGGGGGATAATTCACCCCTCCACTTT. Its translation is CASRDRGDNSPLHF. Full variable domain (remainder filled in from reference TRBV2 and TRBJ1-6): EPEVTQTPSHQVTQMGQEVILRCVPISNHLYFYWYRQILGQKVEFLVSFYNNEISEKSEIFDDQFSVERPDGSNFTLKIRSTKLEDSAMYFCASRDRGDNSPLHFGNGTRLTVT.

The rearrangement links TRBV27 to TRBJ2-3, with D perhaps TRBD1 (5 bases). The CDR3 length is 15 residues. Trimming took 6 bases from V and 0 from J, leaving 13 bases between them. The V gene's germline CDR1 is MNHEY and CDR2 SMNVEV (reference sequence). CDR3 nucleotide sequence: TGTGCCAGCAGATCCTCCAGGGCTAGCACAGATACGCAGTATTTT. As protein: CASRSSRASTDTQYF.